The 22 T cell receptor beta chains given below trace back to one sample, sequenced in a study of T cells in Graves' hyperthyroidism and ophthalmopathy (dated by TCRdb to about 2019). The library was prepared using multiplex PCR. Sequencing took place on an Illumina HiSeq 2000. The TCR beta CDR3 regions were amplified from RNA transcripts. A first-round RT-PCR of the TCR CDR3 used the HTBI primer set with the Qiagen OneStep RT-PCR kit. Using fastp at Q25 and MiXCR, TCRdb reprocessed the public reads and kept productive beta chains. CDR3 protein sequences are deduplicated, and each keeps its most common genes and DNA. This sample gives approximately 610,000 distinct CDR3 sequences in total; over 15% of them show up just once. The ten largest clones take up 15% to 20% of the sample. The sequencing input was blood. The origin of the receptors is a woman aged 18-30 years with Graves' hyperthyroidism.

The J gene is TRBJ2-2, the V gene TRBV24-1; 7 positions agree with TRBD1. Germline CDR1 KGHDR, CDR2 SFDVKD. Trimming cost V 6 bases and J 1 base; bases outside gene matches: 7. CDR3 length: 16 residues. Written as DNA, the CDR3 is TGTGCCACCAGTTACTCGGGACAGCTGAACACCGGGGAGCTGTTTTTT. Translated: CATSYSGQLNTGELFF.

Ten or more counts support this clonotype. V gene TRBV20-1 combines with J gene TRBJ1-5, with 7 bases fitting TRBD1. CDR3 size: 15 residues. V dropped 0 bases and J dropped 7; count of bases not matched to a gene: 9. Germline CDR1 and CDR2: DFQATT and SNEGSKA (reference sequence). The CDR3 sequence: CSARDFTGVGQPQHF. Here the CDR3 DNA reads TGCAGTGCTAGAGATTTCACAGGGGTCGGACAGCCCCAGCATTTT.

This chain joins TRBV11-2 and TRBJ1-6; D perhaps matches TRBD1 (6 bases). The germline V gene has CDR1 SGHAT and CDR2 FQNNGV. V was cut by 4 bases and J by 8 bases, with 12 bases left in between. The CDR3 loop spans 14 amino acids. Written as DNA, the CDR3 is TGTGCCAGCAGCTCTGGGGGCTTTTATTCACCCCTCCACTTT. Protein sequence: CASSSGGFYSPLHF.

The V call is TRBV7-9, the J call TRBJ1-6, with TRBD1 as a possible D gene (6 bases). There are 16 residues in the CDR3. Germline V gives CDR1 SEHNR, CDR2 FQNEAQ (reference sequence). The V and J ends lost 1 base and 9 bases respectively, with 16 bases between them. Here the CDR3 DNA reads TGTGCCAGCAGCTTAGGGAGGGGGGGGGAACGTTCACCCCTCCACTTT. This codes for CASSLGRGGERSPLHF.

J is TRBJ1-5 and V is TRBV20-1; D is unresolved. Trimming pared 4 bases from V and 5 bases from J, leaving 12 bases between. Germline V gene lookup returns CDR1 DFQATT and CDR2 SNEGSKA (reference sequence). The length of the CDR3 is 13 residues. CDR3 in amino acids: CSAIEEGDQPQHF. Here the CDR3 DNA reads TGCAGTGCTATTGAGGAGGGAGATCAGCCCCAGCATTTT.

This clonotype has only a few counts. In DNA form, the CDR3 reads TGTGCCAGCAGTGGACAGGGGGCAGACAATGAGCAGTTCTTC. It translates to CASSGQGADNEQFF. The rearrangement links TRBV12-3 or TRBV12-4 to TRBJ2-1; 11 bases agree with TRBD1. V was pared by 5 bases and J by 5 bases, with 2 bases of the junction left unmatched. The CDR3 has 14 amino acids.

This sequence joins TRBV24-1 and TRBJ2-1; maybe TRBD1 (7 bases). Trimming stripped 1 base from V and 3 bases from J, with 12 bases between. The germline V gene encodes CDR1 KGHDR and CDR2 SFDVKD. The length of the CDR3 is 16 residues. CDR3 region: CATSDFRQGGYNEQFF. The CDR3 DNA reads TGTGCCACCAGTGATTTCCGGCAGGGGGGCTACAATGAGCAGTTCTTC.

This clonotype came up a few times. The chain carries TRBV29-1 and TRBJ2-5; D may be TRBD2 (7 bases). CDR3 length equals 17 residues. The germline V gene encodes CDR1 SQVTM and CDR2 ANQGSEA. V was pared by 7 bases and J by 5 bases, with 29 bases between. CDR3 sequence (DNA): TGCAGCGCCGACGGTGGGCTTCTCGGGGGGCCGTCGGAGACCCAGTACTTC. This codes for CSADGGLLGGPSETQYF.

This clonotype was detected many times. V gene TRBV7-9 combines with J gene TRBJ2-5; D may be TRBD1 (5 bases). The germline CDR1 and CDR2 sequences are SEHNR and FQNEAQ (reference sequence). The CDR3 totals 14 residues. V gave up 2 bases and J gave up 3 bases, with 10 bases separating them. Written as DNA, the CDR3 is TGTGCCAGCAGCTTATTCGCAGGGAAAGAGACCCAGTACTTC. Residues: CASSLFAGKETQYF. The full variable domain, its missing parts supplied by reference TRBV7-9 and TRBJ2-5, is DTGVSQNPRHKITKRGQNVTFRCDPISEHNRLYWYRQTLGQGPEFLTYFQNEAQLEKSRLLSDRFSAERPKGSFSTLEIQRTEQGDSAMYLCASSLFAGKETQYFGPGTRLLVL.

V is TRBV20-1 and J is TRBJ1-1; D gene uncertain. Per the germline V gene, CDR1 is DFQATT and CDR2 is SNEGSKA (reference sequence). This CDR3 is built from 12 residues. With 6 bases removed from V and 1 base from J, the gap between germline ends came to 9 bases. CDR3 amino acids: CSAETQNTEAFF. Here the CDR3 DNA reads TGCAGTGCCGAAACACAGAACACTGAAGCTTTCTTT.

As regards this clonotype: A clone one base away is much larger, so this may be a read error. The chain uses TRBV7-8 and TRBJ2-7, with D unresolved. CDR1 is SGHVS, CDR2 FQNEAQ, per germline. CDR3 length equals 15 residues. DNA of the CDR3: TGTGCCAGCAGCTTAGGTATTGGTACGCTCTACGAGCAGCACTTC. The encoded protein is CASSLGIGTLYEQHF.

This clonotype was detected many times. The V gene is TRBV28, the J gene TRBJ2-7, with 11 bases matching TRBD1. This CDR3 spans 15 amino acids. With V trimmed by 4 bases and J by 7 bases, 9 bases remained unmatched. From germline, CDR1 is MDHEN and CDR2 SYDVKM. This CDR3 is CASSSQGQGAGEQYF. The CDR3 region has the DNA TGTGCCAGCAGTTCCCAAGGACAGGGGGCGGGGGAGCAGTACTTC.

There are many counts of this clonotype. V usage is TRBV15 and J usage is TRBJ2-5; 10 nucleotides line up with TRBD2. This CDR3 is built from 15 residues. The germline gives CDR1 LNHNV, CDR2 YYDKDF (reference sequence). The junction had 4 bases not matched to a gene; V was cut back by 5 bases and J by 1 base. This CDR3 is CATSLAGGGQETQYF. The CDR3 bases are TGTGCCACCAGCTTAGCGGGGGGTGGCCAAGAGACCCAGTACTTC.

This clonotype showed up just a few times. This chain links TRBV27 with TRBJ1-4; tentative D call: TRBD1 (6 bases). This CDR3 is built from 12 residues. Trimming took 6 bases from V and 7 from J, leaving 9 bases between them. The germline CDR1 and CDR2 sequences are MNHEY and SMNVEV (reference sequence). The DNA of the CDR3 is TGTGCCAGCAGGACGGGGGCTGAAAAACTGTTTTTT. It encodes CASRTGAEKLFF.

This clonotype showed up many times. CDR3 in DNA: TGCAGTGCTAGAGATCACCGGGGGTACGGTACGCAGTATTTT. Translating it yields CSARDHRGYGTQYF. This rearrangement joins TRBV20-1 to TRBJ2-3; a possible D gene is TRBD2 (6 bases). The length of the CDR3 is 14 residues. Germline CDR1 is DFQATT and CDR2 is SNEGSKA (reference sequence). V was trimmed by 0 bases and J by 8 bases, leaving 15 bases between them.

V and J are TRBV29-1 and TRBJ2-7, with D unresolved. The CDR3 has 16 residues. Germline assignment: CDR1 SQVTM and CDR2 ANQGSEA. V was cut by 0 bases and J by 3 bases, with 18 bases left in between. In nucleotides, the CDR3 is TGCAGCGTTGAAGATAATTCCCCAGGAGCCCGCTACGAGCAGTACTTC. Protein: CSVEDNSPGARYEQYF.

The table lists this clonotype with many counts. The rearrangement links TRBV20-1 to TRBJ2-1, with D perhaps TRBD1 or TRBD2 (5 bases each). V lost 1 base, J lost 0 bases, and 25 bases lay in between. This CDR3 contains 20 residues. Germline loops: CDR1 DFQATT, CDR2 SNEGSKA (reference sequence). CDR3 bases: TGCAGTGCTAGAGTGGAACCGGGACGAAGGGTTCGGAGCTCCTACAATGAGCAGTTCTTC. Amino acid sequence: CSARVEPGRRVRSSYNEQFF.

This clonotype has a handful of counts. The chain has TRBV12-3 or TRBV12-4 and TRBJ2-7; D gene ambiguous. Between the trimmed V and J ends, which lost 7 bases and 6 bases, there was a span of 10 bases. The CDR3 runs to 11 residues. This CDR3 reads CASKRSGEQYF. CDR3 nucleotide sequence: TGTGCCAGCAAACGTTCTGGCGAGCAGTACTTC.

As to this clonotype: A clone one base away is much larger, so this may be a read error. J is TRBJ2-5 and V is TRBV7-2; D perhaps matches TRBD2 (5 bases). The germline CDR1 and CDR2 sequences are SGHTA and FQGNSA. The CDR3 extends over 12 amino acids. The CDR3 sequence is CAGSLAPSPGNF. CDR3 coding DNA: TGTGCCGGCAGCTTAGCTCCTAGCCCTGGGAACTTC.

The rearrangement joins TRBV15 to TRBJ1-2; D is unresolved. The V and J ends lost 1 base and 0 bases respectively, with 12 bases between them. Germline CDR1 is LNHNV and CDR2 is YYDKDF (reference sequence). The CDR3 has 16 amino acids. In DNA form, the CDR3 reads TGTGCCACCAGCAGAGTGGCGGGCAGAGCTAACTATGGCTACACCTTC. Translating it yields CATSRVAGRANYGYTF.

This clonotype was counted a few times. V is TRBV18 and J is TRBJ2-6; 12 nucleotides line up with TRBD1. CDR1 KGHSH and CDR2 LQKENI come from the germline V gene. The CDR3 has 17 residues. V dropped 3 bases and J dropped 2; count of bases not matched to a gene: 2. CDR3 nucleotide sequence: TGTGCCAGCTCACCGGGACAGGGGGCGACTGGGGCCAACGTCCTGACTTTC. It codes for CASSPGQGATGANVLTF. Supplemented by reference TRBV18 and TRBJ2-6, the full variable domain reads NAGVMQNPRHLVRRRGQEARLRCSPMKGHSHVYWYRQLPEEGLKFMVYLQKENIIDESGMPKERFSAEFPKEGPSILRIQQVVRGDSAAYFCASSPGQGATGANVLTFGAGSRLTVL.

This clonotype was detected a few times. The V gene is TRBV28, the J gene TRBJ2-1, with a weak D call TRBD2 (5 bases). Trimming left V 6 bases short and J 5 bases short, with 17 bases between. Per the germline V gene, CDR1 is MDHEN and CDR2 is SYDVKM. The CDR3 contains 15 residues. In DNA form, the CDR3 reads TGTGCCAGCAGCCCCGGCTGGGCGGGCGACAATGAGCAGTTCTTC. Translating gives CASSPGWAGDNEQFF.